This T cell receptor beta chain appears in the sequencing data of a study of OX40 agonist ivuxolimab in advanced cancers. Study information: Checkpoint inhibitors had been given previously to about 40% of patients. A partial response was reached by three patients: one with hepatocellular carcinoma and two with cutaneous melanoma.

In regard to this clone: Its antigen is currently unknown. The junction shows a germline mismatch at one end, possibly a read error.

Repertoires were generated with immunoSEQ multiplex PCR, while TCRdb's copy carries only in-frame clones and drops some. Of tens of thousands of clones detected, about 90% appear once; the ten largest clones hold around 17%. Study-level findings and limits: Partial responders dosed at 0.1-3.0 mg/kg displayed clonal expansion ranking among the lowest.

Germline CDR1 reads MGHRA; CDR2 reads YSYEKL. This CDR3 has 14 amino acids. The chain links TRBV4-1 to TRBJ1-5, with D unclear. Here the sequenced sample was CD4+ or CD8+ T cells sorted from blood, taken in a trial of the OX40 agonist ivuxolimab. The clonotype was recovered from an adult with an advanced solid tumor such as melanoma, head and neck, liver or kidney cancer. The CDR3 loop reads CASSQSSENQPQHF. CDR3 in DNA: TGTGCCAGCAGCCAATCATCGGAAAATCAGCCCCAGCATTTT.